Listed below are T cell receptor beta chains from one sample, sequenced in a study of vaccination and CD4 T cells after COVID-19. The antigens these receptors bind are not known. TCRdb itself ran the PCR reads through MiXCR, one entry per CDR3 protein. The sample shows around 12,000 distinct CDR3 sequences, 70% to 80% of them seen only once. The specimen sequenced was CD4+ T cells from blood, cultured in vitro. The receptor set was obtained from a human donor who had recovered from COVID-19. The CDR3 runs from the conserved cysteine through the conserved F or W. The D gene is left open where the match is weak. Size values are once, few and many counts, or a class for expanded clones, and some rows have none.

j_call | v_call | d_call | clone_size | cdr3_nt | cdr3_aa
TRBJ2-7 | TRBV20-1 | . | few | TGCAGTGTTGTGGACCATATCGGGCTCGAGCAGTACTTC | CSVVDHIGLEQYF
TRBJ1-3 | TRBV28 | . | . | TGTGCCAGCAGGTTAGGCAGCAGCTCTGGAAACACCATATATTTT | CASRLGSSSGNTIYF
TRBJ1-5 | TRBV15 | . | . | TGTGCCACCAGCGGTAAGATGTATAGCAATCAGCCCCAGCATTTT | CATSGKMYSNQPQHF
TRBJ2-2 | TRBV24-1 | . | . | TGTGCCACCAGTGACCTCCTACCGGGGTACACCGGGGAGCTGTTTTTT | CATSDLLPGYTGELFF
TRBJ1-6 | TRBV28 | . | . | TGTGCCAGCAGTTTCCTGGGCTCCTATAATTCACCCCTCCACTTT | CASSFLGSYNSPLHF
TRBJ2-1 | TRBV20-1 | TRBD2 | . | TGCAGTGCTAGAGTGAGCGGGAGAAGTCGCGAGCAGTTCTTC | CSARVSGRSREQFF
TRBJ1-3 | TRBV6-2/TRBV6-3 | . | . | TGTGCCAGCAGGCGACAGGTCCTCGGAAACACCATATATTTT | CASRRQVLGNTIYF
TRBJ1-5 | TRBV20-1 | TRBD1 | . | TGCAGTGCGAGACAGGGTCTTAGCAATCAGCCCCAGCATTTT | CSARQGLSNQPQHF
TRBJ1-1 | TRBV27 | TRBD1 | . | TGTGCCAGCAGCTACTTGACAGGGAGGGCTGAAGCTTTCTTT | CASSYLTGRAEAFF
TRBJ1-6 | TRBV27 | . | once | TGTGCCAGCCTTAGCATCGGGGCAGGTAGTTCACCCCTCCACTTT | CASLSIGAGSSPLHF
TRBJ2-2 | TRBV7-2 | TRBD2 | few | TGTGCCAGCAGCCGGGGACTAGCGGTGAGAAACACCGGGGAGCTGTTTTTT | CASSRGLAVRNTGELFF
TRBJ1-1 | TRBV19 | . | . | TGTGCCAGTAGCGACTCGTACACTGAAGCTTTCTTT | CASSDSYTEAFF
TRBJ2-7 | TRBV28 | . | medium-sized | TGTGCCAGCAGGAGCCACAATTCCTACGAGCAGTACTTC | CASRSHNSYEQYF
TRBJ1-5 | TRBV18 | TRBD1 | once | TGTGCCAGCTCACCGGCCGGGACAGGGAACTATCAGCCCCAGCATTTT | CASSPAGTGNYQPQHF
TRBJ2-7 | TRBV27 | TRBD1 | . | TGTGCCAGCAGGGAAGACAGGGGACCAGCCTACGAGCAGTACTTC | CASREDRGPAYEQYF
TRBJ2-7 | TRBV19 | TRBD2 | . | TGTGCCAGTAGTAGGTTAGCGGGGAGCTCCTACGAGCAGTACTTC | CASSRLAGSSYEQYF
TRBJ2-5 | TRBV7-6 | TRBD2 | . | TGTGCCAGCAGCATACTAGCGGGAGAAGAGACCCAGTACTTC | CASSILAGEETQYF
TRBJ2-2 | TRBV27 | . | once | TGTGCCAGCAGTTTTAGGCGAGCGAACACCGGGGAGCTGTTTTTT | CASSFRRANTGELFF
TRBJ2-3 | TRBV9 | . | . | TGTGCCAGCAGCGTAGATCCAGGTTCCCCAGATACGCAGTATTTT | CASSVDPGSPDTQYF
TRBJ1-5 | TRBV27 | . | . | TGTGCCAGCAGTTTGGTGCAGGAAGATCAGCCCCAGCATTTT | CASSLVQEDQPQHF
TRBJ1-2 | TRBV9 | . | once | TGTGCCAGCACCACCGGGCCAGGGGTCGGTGGCTACACCTTC | CASTTGPGVGGYTF
TRBJ2-1 | TRBV24-1 | TRBD2 | . | TGTGCCACCAGAGACATAGCAGCGGGAGTGTTCTTC | CATRDIAAGVFF